The 21 T cell receptor beta chains given below trace back to one sample, sequenced in a study of T cells in Graves' hyperthyroidism and ophthalmopathy. Amplified TCR beta CDR3 regions derived from RNA transcripts. The primer set for the first-round RT-PCR of the TCR CDR3 was HTBI. Via MiXCR, TCRdb re-called the multiplex PCR reads, giving one row per CDR3 protein. Altogether more than 600,000 distinct CDR3 sequences are present, roughly 17% being singletons, with the ten largest covering under 10%. Sequenced material: blood. Receptor source: a man between 18 and 29 years old with Graves' hyperthyroidism.

The CDR3: CASSPKGRNYGYTF. The CDR3 region has the DNA TGTGCCAGCAGCCCAAAGGGGCGCAACTATGGCTACACCTTC. The rearrangement joins TRBV28 to TRBJ1-2; tentatively, D is TRBD1 (5 bases). CDR3 length: 14 residues. Trimming pared 6 bases from V and 2 bases from J, leaving 13 bases between. The germline V gene encodes CDR1 MDHEN and CDR2 SYDVKM.

In its sample, this clonotype was seen many times. The chain couples TRBV5-6 to TRBJ1-1, with D unresolved. V was trimmed by 1 base and J by 3 bases, leaving 13 bases between them. Per the germline V gene, CDR1 is SGHDT and CDR2 is YYEEEE. The CDR3 consists of 15 residues. Here the CDR3 DNA reads TGTGCCAGCAGCTTGCAAATAAGGGCGGACACTGAAGCTTTCTTT. Its translation is CASSLQIRADTEAFF.

This clonotype appeared many times. This chain joins TRBV12-3 or TRBV12-4 and TRBJ2-4; TRBD1 might be the D (5 bases). The CDR3 consists of 12 residues. Trimming took 6 bases from V and 7 from J, leaving 10 bases between them. The CDR3 loop reads CASSPGYNIQYF. The CDR3 DNA is TGTGCCAGCAGCCCAGGGTACAACATTCAGTACTTC.

This clonotype showed up many times. The J gene is TRBJ2-3, the V gene TRBV6-2 or TRBV6-3, with 8 bases lining up with TRBD2. Germline CDR1 is MNHEY and CDR2 is SVGEGT. This CDR3 region has 18 residues. The V and J ends lost 5 bases and 1 base, in that order; junction bases with no gene match: 14. CDR3 sequence reads: CASSRRWRREEGTDTQYF. As DNA, the CDR3 is TGTGCCAGCAGTCGAAGATGGCGGCGGGAGGAGGGCACAGATACGCAGTATTTT.

J is TRBJ2-7 and V is TRBV5-1; D is unclear. Between the trimmed V and J ends, which lost 0 bases and 5 bases, there was a span of 12 bases. This CDR3 region has 14 residues. Germline-derived CDR1 and CDR2 are SGHRS and YFSETQ. The CDR3 is CASSLVGLGDEQYF. The CDR3 nucleotides are TGCGCCAGCAGCTTGGTCGGGCTTGGGGACGAGCAGTACTTC.

With respect to this clonotype: A read error is possible here, since a much larger clone lies one base away. The CDR3 nucleotides read TGTGCCAGCGGTTTGAGGGGAGTTGGCAATGAGCAGTTCTTC. Protein: CASGLRGVGNEQFF. The rearrangement links TRBV12-3 or TRBV12-4 to TRBJ2-1; D might be TRBD1 or TRBD2, each matching 5 bases. The CDR3 has 14 residues.

This clonotype was observed a handful of times. V usage is TRBV20-1 and J usage is TRBJ2-7; perhaps D is TRBD1 or TRBD2 (5 bases each). This CDR3 spans 12 amino acids. Germline CDR1 reads DFQATT; CDR2 reads SNEGSKA (reference sequence). Trimming left V 3 bases short and J 2 bases short, with 8 bases between. CDR3 residues: CSARLGPYEQYF. Here the CDR3 DNA reads TGCAGTGCTAGGCTGGGACCCTACGAGCAGTACTTC.

This clonotype showed up just a few times. CDR3 region: CSGGTGGVGYTF. The CDR3 DNA follows: TGCAGCGGCGGGACAGGGGGAGTCGGCTACACCTTC. The rearrangement links TRBV29-1 to TRBJ1-2; 11 positions match TRBD1. V trimming: 7 bases; J trimming: 8 bases; junction bases outside the gene matches: 6. The CDR3 has 12 amino acids. Germline V gene sequence: CDR1 SQVTM, CDR2 ANQGSEA.

This chain uses TRBV20-1 with TRBJ2-2, with TRBD1 identical over 7 bases. The V segment lost 2 bases and the J segment 7 bases; nucleotides outside the gene matches: 13. This CDR3 contains 16 residues. The germline V gene encodes CDR1 DFQATT and CDR2 SNEGSKA (reference sequence). CDR3 in amino acids: CSARNPTTGTGGELFF. CDR3 DNA sequence: TGCAGTGCTAGAAACCCCACGACAGGGACGGGCGGGGAGCTGTTTTTT.

This clonotype was counted between two and nine times. The chain employs TRBV19 and TRBJ2-1; a weak D match, TRBD2 (6 bases). The germline V and J ends were trimmed by 5 bases and 8 bases, with 16 bases remaining between them. This CDR3 is built from 14 residues. CDR1 LNHDA and CDR2 SQIVND come from the germline V gene (reference sequence). Written as DNA, the CDR3 is TGTGCCAGTAGTCTCTTCGGGACTTCATATGAGCAGTTCTTC. This codes for CASSLFGTSYEQFF.

CDR3 residues: CASSRSSITDTQYF. The CDR3 bases are TGTGCCAGCAGTCGGTCTAGCATCACAGATACGCAGTATTTT. This chain links TRBV11-3 with TRBJ2-3; tentative D call: TRBD2 (5 bases). V lost 6 bases and J lost 2, with 12 bases in between. Per germline, CDR1 SGHNT and CDR2 YENEEA. The CDR3 sequence is 14 residues long.

Only a few counts were recorded for this clonotype. The chain uses TRBV7-9 and TRBJ1-1; D not resolved. V lost 5 bases to trimming and J lost 4 bases, with 8 bases between them. This CDR3 contains 12 residues. The germline gives CDR1 SEHNR, CDR2 FQNEAQ (reference sequence). CDR3 sequence (DNA): TGTGCCAGCAGCGTAGGGCCCACTGAAGCTTTCTTT. This codes for CASSVGPTEAFF.

This clonotype was detected a few times. The chain joins TRBV5-1 to TRBJ1-3; D is unclear. Germline V gene data show CDR1 as SGHRS and CDR2 as YFSETQ. Between the trimmed V and J ends, which lost 1 base and 2 bases, there was a span of 10 bases. This CDR3 has 15 residues. The CDR3 is CASSLLPTAGNTIYF. Written as DNA, the CDR3 is TGCGCCAGCAGCTTGCTCCCGACGGCTGGAAACACCATATATTTT.

In its sample, this clonotype was seen a few times. The genes are TRBV27 and TRBJ2-1; 7 positions match TRBD1. Germline-derived CDR1 and CDR2 are MNHEY and SMNVEV (reference sequence). The junction had 10 bases not matched to a gene; V was cut back by 2 bases and J by 3 bases. The CDR3 spans 17 residues. In DNA form, the CDR3 reads TGTGCCAGCAGTTTAATTGGAGTCCGGGACAGCTACAATGAGCAGTTCTTC. Protein sequence: CASSLIGVRDSYNEQFF.

The chain recombines TRBV27 with TRBJ2-2; 8 bases map to TRBD1. The CDR3 has 14 residues. The germline CDR1 and CDR2 sequences are MNHEY and SMNVEV (reference sequence). Germline trimming cut 2 bases from V and 9 bases from J; bases unmatched to any gene: 5. The CDR3 loop is CASSLNPGGRELFF. The CDR3, as DNA: TGTGCCAGCAGTTTAAATCCAGGGGGCAGGGAGCTGTTTTTT.

In this sample, this clonotype turned up a few times. This chain links TRBV6-1 with TRBJ2-6; D is perhaps TRBD1 (6 bases). Trimming took 6 bases from V and 1 from J, leaving 10 bases between them. CDR3 size: 15 residues. Per germline, CDR1 MNHNS and CDR2 SASEGT. The CDR3 DNA reads as TGTGCCAGCAGGGTACAGGGTTCTGGGGCCAACGTCCTGACTTTC. This codes for CASRVQGSGANVLTF.

This clonotype was counted many times. The chain employs TRBV7-8 and TRBJ1-1; D remains unclear. V was trimmed by 2 bases and J by 0 bases, leaving 13 bases between them. The CDR3 is 16 residues long. Germline CDR1 and CDR2: SGHVS and FQNEAQ. CDR3 nucleotides: TGTGCCAGCAGCTTATCATCGACGCAAATGAACACTGAAGCTTTCTTT. This sequence encodes CASSLSSTQMNTEAFF.

This clonotype has a handful of counts. This chain connects TRBV20-1 to TRBJ2-3, with TRBD2 identical over 9 bases. The CDR3 runs 14 residues. Germline trimming cut 6 bases from V and 3 bases from J; bases unmatched to any gene: 7. Looked up from germline, CDR1 is DFQATT and CDR2 is SNEGSKA (reference sequence). For the CDR3, the DNA is TGCAGTGCCTTCAGCGGGAGGACGACAGATACGCAGTATTTT. Residues: CSAFSGRTTDTQYF.

In its sample, this clonotype was seen a few times. This CDR3 reads CSVAGTPVSTDTQYF. DNA of the CDR3: TGCAGCGTTGCCGGGACCCCGGTTAGCACAGATACGCAGTATTTT. The V and J genes are TRBV29-1 and TRBJ2-3, with D perhaps given as TRBD1 or TRBD2 (5 bases each). Trimming cost V 4 bases and J 0 bases, with 14 bases left between them. CDR3 length equals 15 residues. Germline CDR1 reads SQVTM; CDR2 reads ANQGSEA.

This clonotype has a count of ten or more. V gene TRBV3-1 combines with J gene TRBJ2-5; TRBD2 matches at 10 bases. Per the germline V gene, CDR1 is LGHDT and CDR2 is YNNKEL (reference sequence). Trimming cost V 4 bases and J 2 bases; bases outside gene matches: 10. The CDR3 loop spans 17 amino acids. DNA for the CDR3: TGTGCCAGCAGCCGACCGACTAGCGGGCTTTTTCAAGAGACCCAGTACTTC. Residues: CASSRPTSGLFQETQYF.

The genes are TRBV12-3 or TRBV12-4 and TRBJ2-4; perhaps D is TRBD1 or TRBD2 (5 bases each). This CDR3 spans 15 amino acids. Trimming left V 2 bases short and J 2 bases short, with 10 bases between. CDR3 nucleotide sequence: TGTGCCAGCAGTTTAAGAGGGGTGACCAAAAACATTCAGTACTTC. Its protein product is CASSLRGVTKNIQYF.